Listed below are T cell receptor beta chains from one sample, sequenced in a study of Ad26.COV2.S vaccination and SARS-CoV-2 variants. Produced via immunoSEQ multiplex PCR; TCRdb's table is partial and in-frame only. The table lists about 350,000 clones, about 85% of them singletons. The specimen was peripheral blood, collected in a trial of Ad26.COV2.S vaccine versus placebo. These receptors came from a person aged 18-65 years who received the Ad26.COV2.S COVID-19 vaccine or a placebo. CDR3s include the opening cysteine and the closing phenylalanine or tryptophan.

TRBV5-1,CASSLAGGLVETQYF
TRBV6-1,CASSEGPAGGQETQYF
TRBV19,CASSDAWGAMQGYTF
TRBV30,CAWAGQGTGEQYF
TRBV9,CASSMWGGYNEQFF
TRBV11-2,CASSFRTGSSTGELFF
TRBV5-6,CASSRRQGGGNQPQHF
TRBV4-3,CASSQGLATRYNEQFF
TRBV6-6,CASSQGQGYEQYF
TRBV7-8,CASSSRTGVIHEQYF
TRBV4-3,CASSQVRGAGQPQHF
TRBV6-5,CASSYSEREYWYEQYF
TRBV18,CASSPRSRGRGEKLFF
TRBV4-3,CASSQDQASGTYNEQFF
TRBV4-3,CASSHGGLSNTGELFF
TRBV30,CAWNHAAGGLDTQYF
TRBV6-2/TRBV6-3,CASSPTSNTGELFF
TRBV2,CASTGPAGGQETQYF
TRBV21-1,CASSTGQTKNIQYF
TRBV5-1,CASSTRGGGWNEQFF
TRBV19,CASSQGIASPLHF
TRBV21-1,CASSKGWRGGRRSTDTQYF
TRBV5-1,CASSSDRPRGYTF
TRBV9,CASGGQDYGYTF